A selection of T cell receptor beta chains follows, all from one sample in a study of CD8 T cells in ankylosing spondylitis. TCRdb analysed the 5' RACE reads with MiXCR anew, one entry per CDR3 protein. Of 450,000 to 550,000 distinct CDR3 sequences in the sample, 5.3% were seen once. Specimen: blood, either unsorted or a sorted T cell fraction (not recorded which). These receptors all come from a male donor with ankylosing spondylitis. Both conserved end residues are part of each CDR3. D genes are given only for firm matches. Clone size is stated in some rows and not others, as once, few, many or a class when expanded.

TRBV4-2	many	TRBD1	TRBJ2-2	CASSQDPRTGFRELFF	TGTGCCAGCAGCCAAGATCCTCGGACAGGGTTCAGGGAGCTGTTTTTT
TRBV19	NA	TRBD2	TRBJ2-1	CASSMSSGVYNEQFF	TGTGCCAGTAGTATGTCTAGCGGAGTCTACAATGAGCAGTTCTTC
TRBV27	many	NA	TRBJ1-3	CASSPSASGNTIYF	TGTGCCAGCAGTCCCTCGGCCTCTGGAAACACCATATATTTT
TRBV6-2/TRBV6-3	many	NA	TRBJ2-7	CASTPAWGEQYF	TGTGCCAGCACACCGGCTTGGGGCGAGCAGTACTTC
TRBV20-1	many	NA	TRBJ2-3	CSARSTITDTQYF	TGCAGTGCTAGATCCACTATCACAGATACGCAGTATTTT
TRBV11-2	many	NA	TRBJ1-5	CASTLTRDTNQPQHF	TGTGCCAGCACCCTGACCCGGGACACCAATCAGCCCCAGCATTTT
TRBV6-1	many	NA	TRBJ1-1	CASSPPASGTEAFF	TGTGCCAGCAGTCCCCCGGCCTCCGGCACTGAAGCTTTCTTT
TRBV6-2/TRBV6-3	many	TRBD2	TRBJ2-3	CASSTTSGRARDTQYF	TGTGCCAGCAGTACCACTAGCGGGAGGGCGAGAGATACGCAGTATTTT
TRBV28	few	NA	TRBJ2-7	CASIGRGRYEQYF	TGTGCCAGCATTGGCAGGGGCCGTTACGAGCAGTACTTC
TRBV3-1	many	TRBD1	TRBJ1-2	CASTPGGAIYGYTF	TGTGCCAGCACACCAGGGGGGGCGATCTATGGCTACACCTTC
TRBV27	many	TRBD1	TRBJ2-5	CASSLIYGDRQETQYF	TGTGCCAGCAGTTTAATTTACGGGGACAGACAAGAGACCCAGTACTTC
TRBV20-1	many	NA	TRBJ1-1	CSARDRGGAEAFF	TGCAGTGCTAGAGATAGGGGTGGGGCTGAAGCTTTCTTT
TRBV20-1	NA	NA	TRBJ2-3	CSAKKPLVGDTQYF	TGCAGTGCTAAGAAGCCACTAGTTGGAGATACGCAGTATTTT
TRBV4-2	many	TRBD1	TRBJ2-7	CASSHPGQGGNEQYF	TGTGCCAGCAGCCACCCGGGACAGGGTGGGAACGAGCAGTACTTC
TRBV18	many	NA	TRBJ1-1	CASSEHWENTEAFF	TGTGCCAGCTCGGAGCACTGGGAAAACACTGAAGCTTTCTTT
TRBV24-1	many	NA	TRBJ2-1	CATSNGNEQFF	TGTGCCACCAGCAATGGCAATGAGCAGTTCTTC
TRBV7-2	many	NA	TRBJ2-2	CASRRLGQGRTGELFF	TGTGCCAGCAGGCGCTTGGGGCAGGGAAGGACCGGGGAGCTGTTTTTT
TRBV4-1	few	NA	TRBJ1-5	CASSQERGTVHQPQHF	TGCGCCAGCAGCCAAGAACGAGGGACGGTTCATCAGCCCCAGCATTTT
TRBV4-3	NA	NA	TRBJ2-6	CASSQGQSGANVLTF	TGCGCCAGCAGCCAAGGTCAGTCCGGGGCCAATGTCCTGACTTTC
TRBV6-2/TRBV6-3	many	TRBD1	TRBJ2-2	CASSWGQGMEVTGELFF	TGTGCCAGCAGTTGGGGACAGGGAATGGAAGTCACCGGGGAGCTGTTTTTT
TRBV7-2	many	NA	TRBJ2-3	CASSRGQSTDTQYF	TGTGCCAGCAGCCGGGGACAAAGCACAGATACGCAGTATTTT
TRBV27	many	NA	TRBJ2-5	CASSSALKETQYF	TGTGCCAGCAGTTCAGCCCTCAAAGAGACCCAGTACTTC
TRBV6-2/TRBV6-3	many	TRBD2	TRBJ2-5	CASSQAGPETQYF	TGTGCCAGCAGCCAAGCGGGACCAGAGACCCAGTACTTC
TRBV20-1	many	NA	TRBJ1-2	CSVREVGGYGYTF	TGCAGTGTTAGAGAGGTCGGGGGATATGGCTACACCTTC
TRBV5-1	many	NA	TRBJ1-2	CASSLAGLSGYTF	TGCGCCAGCAGCTTGGCCGGGTTGAGTGGCTACACCTTC
TRBV14	many	NA	TRBJ2-1	CASSSPPEVTAGDDEQFF	TGTGCCAGCAGCAGCCCCCCCGAGGTTACGGCCGGAGATGATGAGCAGTTCTTC
TRBV10-3	many	NA	TRBJ1-2	CAVGRDGYTF	TGTGCCGTCGGACGAGATGGCTACACCTTC
TRBV7-9	many	TRBD2	TRBJ2-3	CASSRTSGGGDTQYF	TGTGCCAGCAGCCGGACTAGCGGAGGGGGAGATACGCAGTATTTT
TRBV6-1	many	NA	TRBJ1-4	CASSRPDGRYEKLFF	TGTGCCAGTAGTCGCCCGGACGGTCGGTATGAAAAACTGTTTTTT